This paragraph reports one TCR beta chain. V was clipped by 11 bases and J by 4 bases, with 21 bases between them. The CDR3 sequence is 15 residues long. The data were taken from a study of blood T cell repertoires in COVID-19. Whole-study context: Whether acute or convalescent, the COVID-19 samples came from the United States, Italy and Spain.

Sequencing used immunoSEQ multiplex PCR; TCRdb keeps in-frame clones, though not all of them. There are around 56,000 clones in the sample; 60% to 85% occur only once, and 2.5% to 3.5% lies in the top ten. This TCR derives from a man in his fifties or sixties with acute or convalescent COVID-19. The chain has TRBV23-1 and TRBJ2-1; a weak D match, TRBD1 (6 bases). TRBV23-1 is given ORF status, its function remaining uncertain. The sequenced sample was peripheral blood. CDR3 in amino acids: CAFDPGHGEYNEQFF. CDR3 DNA sequence: TGCGCCTTTGACCCGGGACACGGGGAATACAATGAGCAGTTCTTC.